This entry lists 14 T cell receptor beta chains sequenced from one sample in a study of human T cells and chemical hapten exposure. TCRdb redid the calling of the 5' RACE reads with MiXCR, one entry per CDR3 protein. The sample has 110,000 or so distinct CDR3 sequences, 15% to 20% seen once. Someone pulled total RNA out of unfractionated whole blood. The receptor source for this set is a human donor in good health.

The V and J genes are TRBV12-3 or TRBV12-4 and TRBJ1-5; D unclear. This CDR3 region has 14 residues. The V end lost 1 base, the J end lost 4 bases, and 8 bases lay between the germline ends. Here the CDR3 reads CASSLGPVNQPQHF. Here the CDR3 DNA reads TGTGCCAGCAGTTTAGGTCCCGTGAATCAGCCCCAGCATTTT.

The CDR3 here is CASSFWGPGEKLFF. In DNA, the CDR3 is TGTGCCAGCAGTTTCTGGGGGCCTGGGGAAAAACTGTTTTTT. The J gene is TRBJ1-4, the V gene TRBV12-3 or TRBV12-4; TRBD1 might be the D (6 bases). V lost 3 bases, J lost 8 bases, and 13 bases lay in between. CDR3 size: 14 residues.

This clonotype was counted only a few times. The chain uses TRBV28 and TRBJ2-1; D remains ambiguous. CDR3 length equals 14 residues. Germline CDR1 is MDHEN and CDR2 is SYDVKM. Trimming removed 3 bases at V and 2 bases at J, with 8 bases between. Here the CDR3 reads CASSFTGPYNEQFF. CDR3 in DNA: TGTGCCAGCAGTTTTACCGGCCCCTACAATGAGCAGTTCTTC.

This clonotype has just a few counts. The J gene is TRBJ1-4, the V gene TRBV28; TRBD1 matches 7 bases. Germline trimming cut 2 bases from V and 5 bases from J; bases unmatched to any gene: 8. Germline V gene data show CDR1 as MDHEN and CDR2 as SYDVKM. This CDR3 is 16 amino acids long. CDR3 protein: CASSLREQGENEKLFF. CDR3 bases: TGTGCCAGCAGTTTAAGAGAGCAGGGGGAAAATGAAAAACTGTTTTTT.

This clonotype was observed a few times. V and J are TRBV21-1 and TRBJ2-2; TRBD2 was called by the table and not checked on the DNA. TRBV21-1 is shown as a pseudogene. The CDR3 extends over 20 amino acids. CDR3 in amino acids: CASSKGGSGSGSPNTGELFF. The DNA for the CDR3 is TGTGCCAGCAGCAAAGGGGGATCCGGTAGCGGGAGCCCGAACACCGGGGAGCTGTTTTTT.

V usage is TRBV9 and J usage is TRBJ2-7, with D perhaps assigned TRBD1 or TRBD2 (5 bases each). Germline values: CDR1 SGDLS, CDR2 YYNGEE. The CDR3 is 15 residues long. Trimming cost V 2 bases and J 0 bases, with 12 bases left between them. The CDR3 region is CASSVAWGNSYEQYF. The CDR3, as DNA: TGTGCCAGCAGCGTGGCGTGGGGGAACTCCTACGAGCAGTACTTC.

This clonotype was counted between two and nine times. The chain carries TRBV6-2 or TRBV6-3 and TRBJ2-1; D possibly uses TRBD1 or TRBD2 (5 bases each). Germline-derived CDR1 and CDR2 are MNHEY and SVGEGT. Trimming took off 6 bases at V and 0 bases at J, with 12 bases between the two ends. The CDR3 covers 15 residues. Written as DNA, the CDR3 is TGTGCCAGCAGGGACCGGGGCGCCTCCTACAATGAGCAGTTCTTC. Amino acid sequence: CASRDRGASYNEQFF.

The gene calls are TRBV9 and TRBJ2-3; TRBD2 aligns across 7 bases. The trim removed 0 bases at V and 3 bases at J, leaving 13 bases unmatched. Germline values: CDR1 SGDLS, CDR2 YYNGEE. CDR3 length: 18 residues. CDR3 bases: TGTGCCAGCAGCGTAGATCTCCGAGCGGGAAGTCGAACAGATACGCAGTATTTT. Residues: CASSVDLRAGSRTDTQYF.

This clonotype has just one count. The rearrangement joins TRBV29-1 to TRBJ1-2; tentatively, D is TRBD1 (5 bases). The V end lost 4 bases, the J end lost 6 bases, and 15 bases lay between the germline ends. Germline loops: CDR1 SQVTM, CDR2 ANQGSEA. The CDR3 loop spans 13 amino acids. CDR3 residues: CSVAGDQEDGYTF. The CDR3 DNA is TGCAGCGTTGCGGGGGATCAGGAGGATGGCTACACCTTC.

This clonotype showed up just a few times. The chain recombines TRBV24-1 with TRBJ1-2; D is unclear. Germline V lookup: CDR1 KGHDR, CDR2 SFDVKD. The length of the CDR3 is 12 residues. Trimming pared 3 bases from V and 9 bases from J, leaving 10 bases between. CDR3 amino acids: CATSDATYRYTF. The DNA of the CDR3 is TGTGCCACCAGTGATGCAACTTATCGCTACACCTTC.

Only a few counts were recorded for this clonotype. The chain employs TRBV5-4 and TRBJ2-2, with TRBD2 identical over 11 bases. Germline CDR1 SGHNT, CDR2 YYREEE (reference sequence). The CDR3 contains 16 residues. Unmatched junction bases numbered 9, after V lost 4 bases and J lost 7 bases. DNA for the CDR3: TGTGCCAGCAGCACTCCGACTAGCGGGAATCTCGGGGAGCTGTTTTTT. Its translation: CASSTPTSGNLGELFF.

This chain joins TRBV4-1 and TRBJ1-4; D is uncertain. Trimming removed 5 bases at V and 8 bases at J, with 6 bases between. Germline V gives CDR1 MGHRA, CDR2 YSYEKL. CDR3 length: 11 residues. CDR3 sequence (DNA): TGCGCCAGCAGCGAGAGGGAAAAACTGTTTTTT. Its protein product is CASSEREKLFF.

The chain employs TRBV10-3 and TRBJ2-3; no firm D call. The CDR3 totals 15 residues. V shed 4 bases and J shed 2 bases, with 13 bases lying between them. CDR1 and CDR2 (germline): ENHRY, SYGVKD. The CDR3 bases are TGTGCCATCAGTGGCCTTCCCTCCCCCACAGATACGCAGTATTTT. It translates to CAISGLPSPTDTQYF.

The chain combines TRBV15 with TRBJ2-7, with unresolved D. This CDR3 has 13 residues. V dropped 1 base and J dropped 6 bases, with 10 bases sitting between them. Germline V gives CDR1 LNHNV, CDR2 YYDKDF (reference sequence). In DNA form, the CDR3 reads TGTGCCACCAGCAGAGGGCCCCCGGGCGAGCAGTACTTC. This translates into CATSRGPPGEQYF.